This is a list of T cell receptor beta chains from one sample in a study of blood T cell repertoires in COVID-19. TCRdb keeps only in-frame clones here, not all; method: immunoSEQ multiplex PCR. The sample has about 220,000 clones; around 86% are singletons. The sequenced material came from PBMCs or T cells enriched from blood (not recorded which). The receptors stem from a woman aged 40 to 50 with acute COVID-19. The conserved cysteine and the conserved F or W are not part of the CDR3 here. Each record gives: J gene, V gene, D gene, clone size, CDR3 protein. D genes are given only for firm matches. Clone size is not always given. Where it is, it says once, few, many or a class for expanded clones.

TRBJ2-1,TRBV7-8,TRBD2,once,ASSLVPPALADRTYNEQF
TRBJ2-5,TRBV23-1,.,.,ASSQGGHPRGTQY
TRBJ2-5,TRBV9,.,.,ASSVGSGKYQETQY
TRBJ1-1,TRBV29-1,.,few,SVERHLNTEAF
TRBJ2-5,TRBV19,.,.,ASRGGAGETQY
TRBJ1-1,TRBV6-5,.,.,ASRGTGEAF
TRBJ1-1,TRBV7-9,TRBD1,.,ASSANRGPNTEAF
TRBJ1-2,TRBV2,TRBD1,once,ASSYTGGSYGYT
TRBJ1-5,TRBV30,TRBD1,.,AWAGGRDQPQH
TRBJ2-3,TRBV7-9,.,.,ASSLGAGYTDTQY
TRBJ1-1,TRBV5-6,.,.,ASSPPAPGEAF
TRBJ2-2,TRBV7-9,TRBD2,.,ASSSAGTSGGAGELF
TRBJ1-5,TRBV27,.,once,ASSSDSLSNQPQH
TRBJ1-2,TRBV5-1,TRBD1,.,ASSYAPQGKGHTNYGYT
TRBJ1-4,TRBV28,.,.,ASSEARAEKLF
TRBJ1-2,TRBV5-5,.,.,ASSLGQNYGYT
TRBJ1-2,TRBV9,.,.,ASSPQGVRGYT
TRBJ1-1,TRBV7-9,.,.,ASSLETMNTEAF
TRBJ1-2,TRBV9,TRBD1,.,ASSFQTGDYGYT
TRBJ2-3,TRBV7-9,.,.,ASSLQTEFPSTDTQY
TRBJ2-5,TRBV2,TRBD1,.,ASSGDEGAQETQY
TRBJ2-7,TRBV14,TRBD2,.,ASSQGRGSNEQY
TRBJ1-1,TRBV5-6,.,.,ASSLDRNTEAF
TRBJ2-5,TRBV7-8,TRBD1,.,ASSSLEGQGRKTQY
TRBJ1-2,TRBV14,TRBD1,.,ASSQSGTVYGYT
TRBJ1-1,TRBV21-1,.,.,ASSLWGGRNTEAF
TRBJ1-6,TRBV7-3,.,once,ASSLGQPYNSPLH
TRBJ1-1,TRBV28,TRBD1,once,ASSLYRGSFTEAF
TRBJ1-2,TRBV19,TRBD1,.,ASSIGTTGGYGYT
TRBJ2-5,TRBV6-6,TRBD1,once,ASSPPTTGVQQETQY
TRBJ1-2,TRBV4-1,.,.,ASSHEEPVYGYT
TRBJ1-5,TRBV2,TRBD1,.,ASSEQGAHNQPQH
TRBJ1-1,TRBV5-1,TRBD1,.,ASSRQGGNTEAF
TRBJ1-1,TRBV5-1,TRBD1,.,ASSLPGQGGTEAF
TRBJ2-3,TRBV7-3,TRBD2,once,ASSLTSSGGYTDTQY
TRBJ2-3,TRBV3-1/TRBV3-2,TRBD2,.,ASSHRGGGATDTQY
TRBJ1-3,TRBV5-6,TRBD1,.,ASSWGQGERNTIY
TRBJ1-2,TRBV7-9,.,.,ASSYNTRSNYGYT
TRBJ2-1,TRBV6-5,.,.,ASSYRQGLDEQF
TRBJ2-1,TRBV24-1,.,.,ATSDLTPDNEQF
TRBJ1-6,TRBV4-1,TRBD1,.,ASSQFDRGDNSPLH
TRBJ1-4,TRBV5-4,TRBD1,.,ASSLRTGSHFNEKLF
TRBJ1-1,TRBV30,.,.,AWSANRVEAF
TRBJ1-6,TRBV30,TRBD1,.,AWNRGRNSPLH
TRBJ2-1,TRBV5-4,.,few,ASSLEAGNNEQF
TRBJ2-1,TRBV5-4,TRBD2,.,ASRPENRWAGDYNEQF
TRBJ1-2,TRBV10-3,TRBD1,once,AISGPDRGDYGYT
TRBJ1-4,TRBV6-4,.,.,ASSLTAATNEKLF
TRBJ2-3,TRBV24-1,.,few,ATSRAGWADTQY
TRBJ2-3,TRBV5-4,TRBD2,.,ASTTTAGLAGEDTQY
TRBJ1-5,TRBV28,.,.,ASSKGQPQH
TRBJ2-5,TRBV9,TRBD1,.,ASSTTGVGETQY